One and the same sample provided the 4 T cell receptor beta chains below, sequenced in a study of glioma-infiltrating T cells. TCR alpha and beta CDR3 regions were amplified from RNA using iRepertoire nested multiplex PCR. TCRdb re-analysed the multiplex PCR reads in MiXCR, keeping a single row per CDR3 protein. This sample carries approximately 190,000 distinct CDR3 sequences, more than 25% of them seen once, and the ten largest clones take roughly a fifth. The source material was glioma tissue, nonneoplastic brain tissue, or PBMCs (not recorded which). Every receptor here comes from a human donor with low-grade glioma or glioblastoma, undergoing nonglioma brain surgery, or in good health (not recorded which).

This clonotype was seen repeatedly, ten times or more. J is TRBJ1-5 and V is TRBV25-1, with a tentative D call TRBD1 (5 bases). The CDR3 sequence is 13 residues long. From germline, CDR1 is MGHDK and CDR2 SYGVNS. Trimming stripped 4 bases from V and 4 bases from J, with 8 bases between. CDR3 protein: CASSGWGNQPQHF. CDR3 sequence (DNA): TGTGCCAGCAGTGGGTGGGGGAATCAGCCCCAGCATTTT.

The sample holds a few counts of this clonotype. V usage is TRBV29-1 and J usage is TRBJ2-1; 8 nucleotides agree with TRBD1. V was pared by 7 bases and J by 9 bases, with 5 bases of the junction left unmatched. This CDR3 spans 11 amino acids. Germline lookup yields CDR1 SQVTM and CDR2 ANQGSEA. The CDR3 region has the DNA TGCAGCGCTGCTGGACAGGGTGAGCAGTTCTTC. It yields the protein CSAAGQGEQFF.

J is TRBJ2-4 and V is TRBV5-5; D is ambiguous. V was pared by 4 bases and J by 0 bases, with 11 bases between. This CDR3 comprises 15 residues. Germline assignment: CDR1 SGHKS and CDR2 YYEKEE (reference sequence). CDR3 sequence: CASSLLDGAKNIQYF. The CDR3 coding sequence is TGTGCCAGCAGCCTGCTGGATGGAGCCAAAAACATTCAGTACTTC. Full variable domain (rest looked up from reference TRBV5-5 and TRBJ2-4): DAGVTQSPTHLIKTRGQQVTLRCSPISGHKSVSWYQQVLGQGPQFIFQYYEKEERGRGNFPDRFSARQFPNYSSELNVNALLLGDSALYLCASSLLDGAKNIQYFGAGTRLSVL.

The chain uses TRBV27 and TRBJ2-3, with 9 bases lining up with TRBD2. Trimming cost V 1 base and J 6 bases; bases outside gene matches: 5. The CDR3 contains 15 residues. Germline assignment: CDR1 MNHEY and CDR2 SMNVEV (reference sequence). For the CDR3, the DNA is TGTGCCAGCAGTTTATATGCGGGAGGGCCGGATACGCAGTATTTT. Translation gives CASSLYAGGPDTQYF.